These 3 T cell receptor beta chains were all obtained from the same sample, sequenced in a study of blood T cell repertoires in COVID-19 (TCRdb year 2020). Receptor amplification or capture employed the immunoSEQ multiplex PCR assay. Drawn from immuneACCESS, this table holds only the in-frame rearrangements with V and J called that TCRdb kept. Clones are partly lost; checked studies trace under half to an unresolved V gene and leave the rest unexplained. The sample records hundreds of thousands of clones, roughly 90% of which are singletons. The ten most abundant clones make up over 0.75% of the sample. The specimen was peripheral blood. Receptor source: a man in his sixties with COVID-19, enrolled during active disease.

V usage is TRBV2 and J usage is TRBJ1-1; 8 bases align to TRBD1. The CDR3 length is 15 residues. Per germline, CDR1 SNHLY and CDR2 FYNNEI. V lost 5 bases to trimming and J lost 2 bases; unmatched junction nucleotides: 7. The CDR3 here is CASSWNRGVNTEAFF. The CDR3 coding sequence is TGTGCCAGCAGTTGGAACAGGGGGGTTAACACTGAAGCTTTCTTT.

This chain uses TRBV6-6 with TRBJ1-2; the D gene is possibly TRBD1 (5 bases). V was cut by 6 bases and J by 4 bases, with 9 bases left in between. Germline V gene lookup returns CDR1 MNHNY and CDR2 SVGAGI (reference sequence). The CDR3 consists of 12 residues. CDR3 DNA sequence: TGTGCCAGCAGGGGAGGGGTCTATGGCTACACCTTC. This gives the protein CASRGGVYGYTF.

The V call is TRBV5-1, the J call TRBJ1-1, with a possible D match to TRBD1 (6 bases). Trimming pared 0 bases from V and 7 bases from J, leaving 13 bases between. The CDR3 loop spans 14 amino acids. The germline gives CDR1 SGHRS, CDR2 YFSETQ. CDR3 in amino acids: CASSLGQATSEAFF. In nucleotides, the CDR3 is TGCGCCAGCAGCTTGGGACAGGCAACAAGTGAAGCTTTCTTT.